This T cell receptor beta chain was sequenced during a study of T-cell memory formation after mild COVID-19 (dated by TCRdb to about 2021). A note on the overall study: TCR sequence clusters from the two donors were largely donor specific. In two donors, T-cell clones that expanded and contracted after mild COVID-19 were followed by sequencing TCRalpha and TCRbeta repertoires longitudinally. The cohort was made up of two young adult volunteers, one female and one male, who were previously healthy. Overall results and qualifications from the work: Contracting CD4+ clones were found mainly in CM and EM memory subsets, while CD8+ clones were enriched in EMRA. Only a couple of mild cases were covered by the study, and larger cohorts that include severe cases with pre-infection samples were considered necessary. SARS-CoV-2 specificity of the second-wave clones peaking on day 37 was not confirmed. From day 15 to 85, contracting clones showed balanced CD4/CD8 phenotypes, whereas a second wave of clones that expanded from day 15 to 37 leaned towards CD4+. The detection of some responding clones in pre-infection memory suggests that pre-existing cross-reactive memory T cells joined the SARS-CoV-2 response.

The sequencer was an Illumina NovaSeq 6000. Using 5'RACE with constant-segment primers, TCRalpha and TCRbeta cDNA libraries were constructed, with sample barcodes and unique molecular identifiers added in the process. RNA was extracted from every sample with Trizol reagent. Libraries were amplified in two PCR steps, with a second sample barcode and Illumina TruSeq adapters added in the second step. The libraries were sequenced on an Illumina NovaSeq using 2 x 150 bp paired-end reads. The paper's data handling went like this. Reads were demultiplexed and collapsed into UMI-guided consensus sequences with migec v1.2.7. Using mixcr v2.1.11, UMI consensuses were aligned to TRA and TRB V and J templates and then assembled into clonotypes. A clonotype was counted as expanded or contracted only if both edgeR and NoisET called the change significant, with noise models trained on biological replicates. For edgeR calls, the cutoffs were a false discovery rate-adjusted p below 0.01 and a log2 fold-change threshold of 1. PCA with hierarchical clustering of max-normalized trajectories of the 1000 most abundant clonotypes was used as exploratory dynamics analysis. The CD4 or CD8 phenotype of responding clones was assigned using the separately sequenced CD4+ and CD8+ repertoires. TCRdb cleaned the public reads at Q25 with fastp, built clones with MiXCR and kept in-frame beta chains. Rows are unified per CDR3 protein, each entry keeping the most common DNA and genes. These V and J calls rely on TCRdb rather than the paper's analysis. This sample has about 430,000 distinct CDR3 sequences in its table, and roughly 26% of those were observed once. The top ten clonotypes cover 8.5% to 10% of the sample.

A remark on this clonotype: What this receptor recognizes is not known. No base qualities exist here, and no much larger clone lies one base off it.

Ficoll-Paque density gradient centrifugation was the method used to isolate PBMCs. From the cysteine through the phenylalanine, the CDR3 covers 14 amino acids. CDR3 DNA is the only sequence kept; it has 42 bases, read in frame from the first base. According to the germline V gene (reference sequence), CDR1 reads LGHDT and CDR2 reads YNNKEL. Trimming at the junction amounts to 1 base on V and 6 bases on J, and the germline ends lie 13 bases apart. This TCR was recovered from an adult woman who had mild COVID-19 (a few samples of this study predate the infection). The sample titles of this study are shuffled in the database, so cell type and time point are left out; the donor was told from shared clones. The sequenced sample consisted of PBMCs or a T cell subset sorted from them (not recorded which). Recombination joined TRBV3-1 with TRBJ2-7, with the D gene call left open. The sequence in DNA is TGTGCCAGCAGCCAAGTTTCGGTGGCCTCCGAGCAGTACTTC. The translation is CASSQVSVASEQYF.